The 24 T cell receptor beta chains reported below all come from one sample, sequenced in a study of cytomegalovirus exposure and HLA in healthy donors. The PCR ran on 60 Vbeta and 13 Jbeta primers. Only in-frame clones appear in the TCRdb table, and some are missing; sequencing was by immunoSEQ multiplex PCR. Among 100,000 to 150,000 clones, 60% to 85% were seen once, and the ten largest hold 1.5%. The sample was PBMCs. The receptors shown here come from a woman between 18 and 29 years old in good health and CMV-seronegative.

The chain employs TRBV7-9 and TRBJ2-5; TRBD2 is a possible D gene (5 bases). The V end was cut by 5 bases, the J end by 4 bases, with 17 bases between. The CDR3 contains 15 residues. CDR1 is SEHNR and CDR2 is FQNEAQ in the germline V gene (reference sequence). For the CDR3, the DNA is TGTGCCAGCAGCCCCGGGTCGACTACGTCAGAGACCCAGTACTTC. Amino acid sequence: CASSPGSTTSETQYF. The whole variable domain, filled in from reference TRBV7-9 and TRBJ2-5, reads DTGVSQNPRHKITKRGQNVTFRCDPISEHNRLYWYRQTLGQGPEFLTYFQNEAQLEKSRLLSDRFSAERPKGSFSTLEIQRTEQGDSAMYLCASSPGSTTSETQYFGPGTRLLVL.

The V gene is TRBV5-1, the J gene TRBJ2-3; D is perhaps TRBD1 (6 bases). CDR1 is SGHRS and CDR2 is YFSETQ in the germline V gene. V dropped 4 bases and J dropped 0 bases, with 9 bases sitting between them. The CDR3 is made up of 14 amino acids. The CDR3 protein is CASSNGQSTDTQYF. The DNA of the CDR3 is TGCGCCAGCAGCAATGGACAGAGCACAGATACGCAGTATTTT.

CDR3 DNA: TGTGCCAGCAGCTTAGTTGGAGGGGACAATGAGCAGTTCTTC. Protein: CASSLVGGDNEQFF. V and J are TRBV11-2 and TRBJ2-1, with D possibly TRBD2 on 6 matching bases. CDR3 size: 14 residues. The V gene lost 1 base and the J gene lost 5 bases, with 9 bases spanning the gap. CDR1 SGHAT and CDR2 FQNNGV come from the germline V gene.

Concerning this clone itself: Here the CDR3 omits its conserved ending phenylalanine or tryptophan, so a read error is the likely source. No DNA is shown, since the ends of the CDR3 on it are uncertain; the CDR3 is the one TCRdb lists. J is TRBJ1-2 and V is TRBV6-1; the D segment call TRBD1 is taken from the table without a DNA check. The CDR3 length is 13 residues, termini included. Germline V lookup: CDR1 MNHNS, CDR2 SASEGT. The CDR3 sequence: CASSEALRGSRKL.

The J gene is TRBJ2-3, the V gene TRBV30; 10 positions match TRBD1. The CDR3 is made up of 16 amino acids. Losses at the gene ends were 2 bases for V and 4 bases for J; bases not matched to a gene: 9. CDR1 is GTSNPN and CDR2 is SVGIG in the germline V gene (reference sequence). The CDR3 is CAWSPRWDRGPDTQYF. CDR3 DNA sequence: TGTGCCTGGAGTCCCCGTTGGGACAGGGGCCCAGATACGCAGTATTTT.

The chain uses TRBV7-6 and TRBJ1-6, with TRBD1 matching 11 bases. Germline CDR1 is SGHVS and CDR2 is FNYEAQ. The CDR3 is made up of 19 amino acids. The J segment lost 7 bases and the V segment lost 5 bases, leaving 16 bases of the junction unmatched. This chain's CDR3 is CASSPRTGGTFIGNSPLHF. In nucleotides, the CDR3 is TGTGCCAGCAGCCCCCGGACAGGGGGCACCTTTATCGGGAATTCACCCCTCCACTTT.

The rearrangement links TRBV27 to TRBJ1-1; 12 bases fit TRBD1. The CDR3 extends over 16 amino acids. V trimming: 6 bases; J trimming: 3 bases; junction bases outside the gene matches: 8. Germline CDR1 and CDR2: MNHEY and SMNVEV (reference sequence). CDR3 sequence (DNA): TGTGCCAGCAGCAAACAGGGACAGGGGGCGGACACTGAAGCTTTCTTT. This codes for CASSKQGQGADTEAFF.

The genes are TRBV11-2 and TRBJ2-1; the match to TRBD1 covers 7 bases. The V gene's germline CDR1 is SGHAT and CDR2 FQNNGV. This CDR3 contains 15 residues. The J segment lost 4 bases and the V segment lost 10 bases, leaving 13 bases of the junction unmatched. The CDR3 DNA reads TGTGCCATCAACCTCCGGGACAGATATTACAATGAGCAGTTCTTC. Translating gives CAINLRDRYYNEQFF.

The count of this clone is one. The rearrangement links TRBV7-2 to TRBJ1-2; 7 nucleotides line up with TRBD1. Germline V gene data show CDR1 as SGHTA and CDR2 as FQGNSA. The V gene end was trimmed by 4 bases and the J gene end by 4 bases; junction bases not matched to a gene: 9. The CDR3 is 15 residues long. The CDR3 region has the DNA TGTGCCAGCAGCTACGACAGGGATGCCCTCTATGGCTACACCTTC. Protein: CASSYDRDALYGYTF.

The chain employs TRBV5-4 and TRBJ2-5, with 8 bases identical to TRBD2. J lost 5 bases, V lost 5 bases, and 11 bases had no gene match. Germline CDR1 SGHNT, CDR2 YYREEE (reference sequence). CDR3 length: 15 amino acids. CDR3 residues: CASSPQRGGRETQYF. CDR3 nucleotides: TGTGCCAGCAGTCCCCAGCGTGGCGGGAGGGAGACCCAGTACTTC. Complete variable domain (other parts from reference TRBV5-4 and TRBJ2-5): ETGVTQSPTHLIKTRGQQVTLRCSSQSGHNTVSWYQQALGQGPQFIFQYYREEENGRGNFPPRFSGLQFPNYSSELNVNALELDDSALYLCASSPQRGGRETQYFGPGTRLLVL.

The chain couples TRBV6-5 to TRBJ2-7, with TRBD1 identical over 8 bases. The V segment lost 4 bases and the J segment 4 bases; nucleotides outside the gene matches: 12. The CDR3 sequence is 16 residues long. CDR1 is MNHEY and CDR2 is SVGAGI in the germline V gene. CDR3 sequence reads: CASSLRPGQGVYEQYF. The DNA for the CDR3 is TGTGCCAGCAGTTTAAGGCCCGGACAGGGAGTTTACGAGCAGTACTTC.

The count of this clone is one. The chain joins TRBV25-1 to TRBJ2-7; 10 bases align to TRBD1. Trimming at V came to 4 bases and at J to 4 bases, leaving 7 bases not matched to a gene. Germline assignment: CDR1 MGHDK and CDR2 SYGVNS. The CDR3 extends over 15 amino acids. The CDR3 spells CASSALGTGVYEQYF. The CDR3, as DNA: TGTGCCAGCAGTGCGCTAGGGACAGGGGTGTACGAGCAGTACTTC.

The chain carries TRBV30 and TRBJ2-3; 13 positions match TRBD2. The CDR3 length is 16 residues. With V trimmed by 0 bases and J by 4 bases, 4 bases remained unmatched. From germline, CDR1 is GTSNPN and CDR2 SVGIG (reference sequence). The CDR3 spells CAWSVGLAGDADTQYF. CDR3 DNA sequence: TGTGCCTGGAGTGTAGGACTAGCGGGAGACGCAGATACGCAGTATTTT.

This clone was observed a few times. The CDR3 region is CASSLDTEAFF. CDR3 DNA: TGTGCCAGTTCTCTAGACACTGAAGCTTTCTTT. The V call is TRBV19, the J call TRBJ1-1; D ambiguous. The V and J ends lost 8 bases and 3 bases respectively, with 7 bases between them. Germline CDR1 reads LNHDA; CDR2 reads SQIVND (reference sequence). CDR3 length equals 11 residues.

V gene TRBV11-2 combines with J gene TRBJ2-1, with TRBD1 identical over 8 bases. In germline, CDR1 is SGHAT, CDR2 FQNNGV. There are 16 residues in the CDR3. With V trimmed by 3 bases and J by 0 bases, 4 bases remained unmatched. The DNA for the CDR3 is TGTGCCAGCAGCTTGGACGACAGGGGCTCCTACAATGAGCAGTTCTTC. Translated, it gives CASSLDDRGSYNEQFF.

This CDR3 is CASRTSGFPWNEQFF. DNA of the CDR3: TGTGCCAGTCGGACTAGCGGGTTCCCCTGGAATGAGCAGTTCTTC. The chain couples TRBV2 to TRBJ2-1; 11 bases line up with TRBD2. V shed 9 bases, J shed 7 bases, and the junction held 11 bases outside the gene matches. The CDR3 totals 15 residues. Germline V gene sequence: CDR1 SNHLY, CDR2 FYNNEI.

This chain joins TRBV2 and TRBJ1-2; D not certain. This CDR3 has 14 residues. Trimming took off 7 bases at V and 3 bases at J, with 15 bases between the two ends. CDR1 SNHLY and CDR2 FYNNEI come from the germline V gene. DNA for the CDR3: TGTGCCAGCATCTCCCGGTTGCGTGACTATGGCTACACCTTC. This codes for CASISRLRDYGYTF.

The CDR3 region is CASSAFGRGSTGNTIYF. Here the CDR3 DNA reads TGTGCCAGTAGTGCCTTCGGGCGGGGCTCTACAGGAAACACCATATATTTT. V is TRBV19 and J is TRBJ1-3; the D gene is possibly TRBD1 (5 bases). This CDR3 has 17 amino acids. Germline V gene sequence: CDR1 LNHDA, CDR2 SQIVND (reference sequence). Trimming shortened V by 5 bases and J by 4 bases, and 21 bases separated the two germline ends.

The CDR3 region has the DNA TGTGCCAGCAGTTCCCGGGACAGGGGAGGATACGAGCAGTACTTC. This encodes CASSSRDRGGYEQYF. This rearrangement joins TRBV27 to TRBJ2-7; TRBD1 matches at 10 bases. V lost 4 bases, J lost 4 bases, and 7 bases stayed unmatched. The CDR3 loop spans 15 amino acids. Germline V gene sequence: CDR1 MNHEY, CDR2 SMNVEV (reference sequence).

This clone was counted only a few times. The J gene is TRBJ2-7, the V gene TRBV6-5; tentatively, D is TRBD1 (6 bases). V lost 4 bases to trimming and J lost 3 bases, with 13 bases between them. The CDR3 covers 14 residues. The germline V gene has CDR1 MNHEY and CDR2 SVGAGI. CDR3 sequence reads: CASSSQTGNYEQYF. The DNA of the CDR3 is TGTGCCAGCAGTTCCCAAACAGGGAACTACGAGCAGTACTTC.

This chain uses TRBV5-6 with TRBJ1-5, with 8 bases that match TRBD1. The germline V gene has CDR1 SGHDT and CDR2 YYEEEE. This CDR3 is built from 16 residues. V lost 4 bases, J lost 4 bases, and 10 bases stayed unmatched. CDR3 loop: CASSISRGRKNQPQHF. DNA of the CDR3: TGTGCCAGCAGCATTAGCAGGGGGCGAAAAAATCAGCCCCAGCATTTT.

J is TRBJ2-7 and V is TRBV6-1; 7 positions match TRBD1. This CDR3 is 14 amino acids long. Losses at the gene ends were 5 bases for V and 2 bases for J; bases not matched to a gene: 6. Germline V gene data show CDR1 as MNHNS and CDR2 as SASEGT. CDR3 DNA: TGTGCCAGCAGTCGACAGGGAACTCCCTACGAGCAGTACTTC. Translating it yields CASSRQGTPYEQYF.

The V and J genes are TRBV5-1 and TRBJ2-5; no clear D. The CDR3 spans 11 residues. V dropped 2 bases and J dropped 6 bases, with 5 bases sitting between them. CDR1 and CDR2 from the germline V gene are SGHRS and YFSETQ. CDR3 nucleotide sequence: TGCGCCAGCAGCTTTAGCCAGACCCAGTACTTC. Translation gives CASSFSQTQYF.

This clone has only one observation. The rearrangement joins TRBV30 to TRBJ1-2; possible D gene TRBD1, 5 bases. V gave up 0 bases and J gave up 8 bases, with 19 bases separating them. This CDR3 has 15 amino acids. The V gene's germline CDR1 is GTSNPN and CDR2 SVGIG (reference sequence). The chain's CDR3 is CAWSVQFRGSGGYTF. In DNA, the CDR3 is TGTGCCTGGAGTGTACAATTTAGGGGTTCAGGAGGCTACACCTTC.